This T cell receptor (beta chain) was observed in a study of cytomegalovirus exposure and HLA in healthy donors. Overall study findings and caveats: In an earlier analysis, about 90% or about 30%: the productive usage of most TCR beta V segments. Most likely, a cluster of highly shared sequence variants arose as a sequencing artifact.

Of note for this clone: What it binds is unknown.

Both 60 Vbeta primers and 13 Jbeta primers went into the PCR. Libraries were prepared by immunoSEQ multiplex PCR; TCRdb keeps only in-frame clonotypes and omits some of them. The table records 200,000 to 300,000 clones, about four fifths of them present only once. CDR1 is GTSNPN, CDR2 SVGIG, per germline (reference sequence). Losses at the gene ends were 4 bases for V and 3 bases for J; bases not matched to a gene: 8. This CDR3 spans 15 amino acids. Donors were nominally healthy when sampled, though unrecorded immune exposures were likely. The sequenced sample consisted of PBMCs. The V call is TRBV30, the J call TRBJ2-7; 11 nucleotides match TRBD2. This TCR derives from a woman aged 35 to 49 in good health and CMV-seropositive. As DNA, the CDR3 is TGTGCCTGGACTAGCGGGAGGCCGCCGCTCTACGAGCAGTACTTC. It yields the protein CAWTSGRPPLYEQYF.